A single sample gave rise to the 7 T cell receptor beta chains below, sequenced in a study of beta chain features in type 1 diabetes. The study, taken as a whole, reports: Significant though moderate, a shortening of TCRB CDR3s appeared in all four CD4+ subsets of Type 1 diabetes patients.

These receptors have no identified antigens. The whole isolated RNA underwent reverse transcription, so sequencing captured expressed TCRB transcripts. This table comes from immunoSEQ multiplex PCR, and its TCRdb copy is limited to in-frame clones, with some not included. The sample contains 350,000 to 400,000 clones, roughly 12% of which appear only once. Sample: naive CD4+ T cells from blood. These receptors originate from a woman between 18 and 30 years old with type 1 diabetes.

The gene calls are TRBV2 and TRBJ2-5; 12 nucleotides align to TRBD2. V lost 2 bases and J lost 4; bases outside the gene matches: 5. Germline-derived CDR1 and CDR2 are SNHLY and FYNNEI. This CDR3 spans 16 amino acids. The CDR3 here is CASSERGLAGRETQYF. CDR3 nucleotide sequence: TGTGCCAGCAGTGAAAGGGGACTAGCGGGTCGAGAGACCCAGTACTTC.

The J gene is TRBJ2-5, the V gene TRBV15, with 8 bases that match TRBD2. Germline values: CDR1 LNHNV, CDR2 YYDKDF (reference sequence). V lost 0 bases to trimming and J lost 5 bases; unmatched junction nucleotides: 8. The CDR3 is 16 amino acids. The CDR3 nucleotides are TGTGCCACCAGCAGAGAGGGTCGCCCGGGAGGGGAGACCCAGTACTTC. Translating gives CATSREGRPGGETQYF.

This sequence joins TRBV10-3 and TRBJ2-1, with 7 bases identical to TRBD1. The CDR3 runs to 13 residues. Germline lookup yields CDR1 ENHRY and CDR2 SYGVKD. The junction had 2 bases not matched to a gene; V was cut back by 8 bases and J by 1 base. CDR3 nucleotide sequence: TGTGCCATCGGGACAGAATCCTACAATGAGCAGTTCTTC. This codes for CAIGTESYNEQFF.

CDR3 amino acids: CATSRIGQGPDTQYF. The CDR3 DNA sequence: TGTGCCACCAGCAGGATAGGACAGGGCCCAGATACGCAGTATTTT. The chain uses TRBV15 and TRBJ2-3; 8 bases are shared with TRBD1. The V gene's germline CDR1 is LNHNV and CDR2 YYDKDF (reference sequence). With V trimmed by 3 bases and J by 4 bases, 6 bases remained unmatched. The CDR3 has 15 residues.

This clone has just a few counts. The chain is built from TRBV28 and TRBJ1-1; D gene ambiguous. The CDR3 is 14 amino acids. CDR1 and CDR2 from the germline V gene are MDHEN and SYDVKM. The V end was cut by 5 bases, the J end by 5 bases, with 15 bases between. CDR3 coding DNA: TGTGCCAGCAGTCCACCCGGGAGGGATACTGAAGCTTTCTTT. Encoded protein: CASSPPGRDTEAFF. The whole variable domain, remainder taken from reference TRBV28 and TRBJ1-1, is DVKVTQSSRYLVKRTGEKVFLECVQDMDHENMFWYRQDPGLGLRLIYFSYDVKMKEKGDIPEGYSVSREKKERFSLILESASTNQTSMYLCASSPPGRDTEAFFGQGTRLTVV.

This clone was seen a few times. Additional DNA sequences in this sample encode the identical CDR3. This chain uses TRBV7-2 with TRBJ1-2; D may be TRBD1 (5 bases). V lost 3 bases and J 5 bases, leaving 7 bases between the germline ends. The CDR3 runs 12 residues. Germline V CDR1 and CDR2: SGHTA, FQGNSA. CDR3 nucleotides: TGTGCCAGCAGCTTCGACAGTTATGGCTACACCTTC. Translated, it gives CASSFDSYGYTF.

In this sample, this clone turned up a few times. Other nucleotide sequences from this sample produce the same CDR3. The rearrangement uses TRBV5-4 and TRBJ2-3; a possible D gene is TRBD2 (6 bases). V shed 4 bases and J shed 6 bases, with 9 bases lying between them. The CDR3 runs 12 residues. The germline V gene has CDR1 SGHNT and CDR2 YYREEE (reference sequence). CDR3 residues: CASSPRGDTQYF. The CDR3 nucleotides are TGTGCCAGCAGCCCCCGGGGGGATACGCAGTATTTT.